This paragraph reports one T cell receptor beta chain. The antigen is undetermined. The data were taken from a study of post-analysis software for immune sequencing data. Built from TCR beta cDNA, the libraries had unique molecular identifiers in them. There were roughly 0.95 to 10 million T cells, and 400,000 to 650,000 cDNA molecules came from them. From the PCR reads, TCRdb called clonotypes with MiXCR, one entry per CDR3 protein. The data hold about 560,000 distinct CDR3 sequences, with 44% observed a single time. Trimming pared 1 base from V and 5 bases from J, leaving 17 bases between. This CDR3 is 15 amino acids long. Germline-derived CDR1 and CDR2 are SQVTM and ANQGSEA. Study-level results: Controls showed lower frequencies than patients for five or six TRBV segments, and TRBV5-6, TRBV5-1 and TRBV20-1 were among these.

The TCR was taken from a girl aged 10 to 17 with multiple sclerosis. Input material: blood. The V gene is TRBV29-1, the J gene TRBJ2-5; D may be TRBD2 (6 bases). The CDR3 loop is CSVEGRSFGGETQYF. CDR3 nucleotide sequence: TGCAGCGTTGAAGGAAGGTCCTTCGGAGGGGAGACCCAGTACTTC.